This T cell receptor beta chain was identified during a study of blood T cell repertoires in COVID-19. Study background: The study drew acute and convalescent COVID-19 samples from the United States, Italy and Spain. PBMCs, B-cell-depleted T cells, or T cells were the source of the cDNA or gDNA that made up the material.

CDR3 length equals 15 residues. Germline CDR1 reads SGHKS; CDR2 reads YYEKEE (reference sequence). V shed 0 bases and J 2 bases; nucleotides not matched to a gene: 3. In the original analysis: Estimated nucleated cell counts came from reference gene primer amplification. Here immunoSEQ multiplex PCR was the method, and the copy in TCRdb shows in-frame clones only, minus some. The DNA gave D and trimming, while V, J and clone size come from that table. This sample has some 300,000 clones, with more than 75% found just once. Sequencing was done on a sample of peripheral blood. This receptor was taken from a man between 65 and 79 years old with acute or convalescent COVID-19. The rearrangement joins TRBV5-5 to TRBJ2-7; 9 nucleotides align to TRBD1. This CDR3 is CASSLEGQGTYEQYF. The CDR3 DNA follows: TGTGCCAGCAGCTTGGAGGGACAGGGCACCTACGAGCAGTACTTC.